Listed below are T cell receptor beta chains from one sample, sequenced in a study of shared clonotypes between healthy human individuals. Sequenced by immunoSEQ multiplex PCR; TCRdb stores in-frame clones only, minus some. Found here are approximately 1.4 million clones, approximately 98% of them singletons; the top ten hold roughly 0.45%. The material sequenced was naive CD4+ T cells sorted from blood. The receptors were gathered from a man younger than 45 in good health. The CDR3 runs from the conserved cysteine through the conserved F or W. Each record gives: J gene, V gene, D gene, clone size, CDR3 DNA, CDR3 protein. D genes are given only for firm matches. The size field is filled for only some rows; it gives once, few, many or a size class.

TRBJ2-1,TRBV4-1,TRBD1,-,TGCGCCAGCAGCCAGACCTGGACCAGGGGGCACAATGAGCAGTTCTTC,CASSQTWTRGHNEQFF
TRBJ1-3,TRBV29-1,TRBD1,-,TGCAGCGTTAATTCGGGACAGTCCCATCATTTT,CSVNSGQSHHF
TRBJ1-5,TRBV5-8,-,-,TGTGCCAGCAGCTTGGGACAGAGAAATCAGCCCCAGCATTTT,CASSLGQRNQPQHF
TRBJ1-1,TRBV9,-,-,TGTGCCAGCAGCGTAGTTCCGGAGAACACTGAAGCTTTCTTT,CASSVVPENTEAFF
TRBJ1-1,TRBV7-2,-,-,TGTGCCAGCAGCGTCGTCGTGGGTCCGGGGGAAGCTTTCTTT,CASSVVVGPGEAFF
TRBJ1-2,TRBV29-1,-,once,TGCAGCGTTGATGGCCGGGCCGATAACTATGGCTACACCTTC,CSVDGRADNYGYTF
TRBJ1-2,TRBV18,-,-,TGTGCCAGCTCACCGGTAGTTCAGGCCATAGTTTATGGCTACACCTTC,CASSPVVQAIVYGYTF
TRBJ2-5,TRBV7-9,TRBD2,-,TGTGCCAGCTGCGACAGCGGGACGGGGACCCAGTACTTC,CASCDSGTGTQYF
TRBJ1-1,TRBV18,-,-,TGTGCCAGCTCACCACTCGCGCGGGGCCCGGGGGGCGCGGGTACAAGGAACACTGAAGCTTTCTTT,CASSPLARGPGGAGTRNTEAFF
TRBJ2-1,TRBV4-3,TRBD1,once,TGCGCCAGCAGCCGGGGACAGGGGTTATTCGATGAGCAGTTCTTC,CASSRGQGLFDEQFF
TRBJ2-7,TRBV27,-,-,TGTGCCAGCAGCGAGAGGACTACCTCCTACGAGCAGTACTTC,CASSERTTSYEQYF
TRBJ2-7,TRBV7-2,-,-,TGTGCCAGCAGCTTAGTATCGGAGATAGGCTACGAGCAGTACTTC,CASSLVSEIGYEQYF
TRBJ2-1,TRBV29-1,-,-,TGCAGCGTTGAGCCCGGGGCCGCGAGCTCCTACAATGAGCAGTTCTTC,CSVEPGAASSYNEQFF
TRBJ1-2,TRBV15,TRBD1,-,TGTGCCACCAGCGTCCGGGACAGGGACAACTATGGCTACACCTTC,CATSVRDRDNYGYTF
TRBJ2-1,TRBV18,-,-,TGTGCCAGCTCACCCAGGACAATGAACAATGAGCAGTTCTTC,CASSPRTMNNEQFF
TRBJ2-3,TRBV2,TRBD2,once,TGTGCCAGCAGAAATGGGGACTACACAGATACGCAGTATTTT,CASRNGDYTDTQYF
TRBJ2-1,TRBV11-2,TRBD2,-,TGTGCCAGCAGCCGCGGACTAGCGGAAGGCTTTTACAATGAGCAGTTCTTC,CASSRGLAEGFYNEQFF
TRBJ2-2,TRBV7-9,-,-,TGTGCCAGCAGCTTATCCGTGGGGGACACCGGGGAGCTGTTTTTT,CASSLSVGDTGELFF
TRBJ2-1,TRBV5-4,TRBD1,once,TGTGCCAGCAGTTATGACAGGGGCAATGAGCAGTTCTTC,CASSYDRGNEQFF
TRBJ1-1,TRBV5-1,-,-,TGCGCCAGCAGCTCCGACAGTCAGAACACTGAAGCTTTCTTT,CASSSDSQNTEAFF
TRBJ1-4,TRBV2,-,-,TGTGCCAGCCGGGTTGGTGAAAAACTGTTTTTT,CASRVGEKLFF
TRBJ1-1,TRBV27,-,-,TGTGCCAGCAGTCCTTCGACGACAGAGCTGAAGGCTGAAGCTTTCTTT,CASSPSTTELKAEAFF
TRBJ2-3,TRBV5-1,-,-,TGCGCCAGCAGCTTGCTGGCTAGTGGGGATGATACGCAGTATTTT,CASSLLASGDDTQYF
TRBJ1-5,TRBV27,-,-,TGTGCCAGCACCCCCTCTCTCGACGGGCATATCTTCGGTCAGCCCCAGCATTTT,CASTPSLDGHIFGQPQHF
TRBJ1-1,TRBV5-4,TRBD1,-,TGTGCCAGCAGCTTGGAAGTTGGCAGGGGGCGGGTTGACACTGAAGCTTTCTTT,CASSLEVGRGRVDTEAFF
TRBJ2-1,TRBV6-5,-,-,TGTGCCAGCAGGAGAGAACAGGTTTACAATGAGCAGTTCTTC,CASRREQVYNEQFF
TRBJ2-7,TRBV5-1,-,-,TGCGCCAGCAGCTTGGGATGGGGGTCGGTTGAATCCCTAGCCTACGAGCAGTACTTC,CASSLGWGSVESLAYEQYF
TRBJ2-1,TRBV29-1,-,-,TGCAGCGCCAACGGGGGAACCTCCTACAATGAGCAGTTCTTC,CSANGGTSYNEQFF
TRBJ1-1,TRBV10-3,TRBD1,-,TGTGCCATCAGGCCCGGGACAGGGAACACTGAAGCTTTCTTT,CAIRPGTGNTEAFF
TRBJ2-5,TRBV7-8,TRBD1,-,TGTGCCAGCAGCTTAGCGTTCCGGGACAGATTTCAAGAGACCCAGTACTTC,CASSLAFRDRFQETQYF
TRBJ2-7,TRBV5-8,-,-,TGTGCCAGCAGCCGGACCGTCTACGAGCAGTACTTC,CASSRTVYEQYF
TRBJ2-3,TRBV5-6,TRBD2,-,TGTGCCAGCAGCTTGGTTCCGGGAGGGTCAGATACGCAGTATTTT,CASSLVPGGSDTQYF
TRBJ2-7,TRBV5-6,TRBD2,-,TGTGCCAGCAGCTTGGGACTAGCGGGTATTTACGAGCAGTACTTC,CASSLGLAGIYEQYF
TRBJ2-1,TRBV13,-,-,TGTGCCAGCAGCTTAGATACGTCGCGACGGTACAATGAGCAGTTCTTC,CASSLDTSRRYNEQFF
TRBJ1-2,TRBV5-1,-,-,TGCGCCAGCAGCTTGGTTGGGGGGCCCGGCTATGGCTACACCTTC,CASSLVGGPGYGYTF
TRBJ2-5,TRBV7-3,-,-,TGTGCCAGCAGCTTATTGATCGGGAAGACCCAGTACTTC,CASSLLIGKTQYF
TRBJ2-7,TRBV28,TRBD1,once,TGTGCCAGCAGCAAAGCCGGGACAGAGAGTTACGAGCAGTACTTC,CASSKAGTESYEQYF
TRBJ2-7,TRBV6-6,TRBD1,-,TGTGCCAGCAGTCAGGCACAGGGGATCTCCTACGAGCAGTACTTC,CASSQAQGISYEQYF
TRBJ2-5,TRBV10-2,-,-,TGCGCCAGCAGTGAGTCGTTGAGTTTGGAGACCCAGTACTTC,CASSESLSLETQYF
TRBJ1-4,TRBV29-1,-,-,TGCAGCGTTGCAGGGACACAGACAACTAATGAAAAACTGTTTTTT,CSVAGTQTTNEKLFF
TRBJ2-1,TRBV5-4,-,once,TGTGCCAGCAGCTCTCCATCGTCCGGTGAGCAGTTCTTC,CASSSPSSGEQFF
TRBJ2-7,TRBV18,-,-,TGTGCCAGCTCACCCTTTCTACAGTTCGAAGAGCAGTACTTC,CASSPFLQFEEQYF
TRBJ1-3,TRBV7-6,-,-,TGTGCCAGCAGCTTAGGGTTGGGCAGTAGCTCTGGAAACACCATATATTTT,CASSLGLGSSSGNTIYF
TRBJ2-2,TRBV11-2,TRBD2,-,TGTGCCAGCAGCCTTCGAAGACTAGCGGCCAACACCGGGGAGCTGTTTTTT,CASSLRRLAANTGELFF
TRBJ2-2,TRBV6-5,-,-,TGTGCCAGCAGTTACCTTTTCCAGGGAGTCCCCGGGGAGCTGTTTTTT,CASSYLFQGVPGELFF
TRBJ2-6,TRBV7-2,-,-,TGTGCCAGCAGCTTAGAAGTAGTGACAGCGTTCTCTGGGGCCAACGTCCTGACTTTC,CASSLEVVTAFSGANVLTF
TRBJ2-1,TRBV7-6,-,-,TGTGCCAGCAGCTTAGTTTTGGTAGGCAATGAGCAGTTCTTC,CASSLVLVGNEQFF
TRBJ2-1,TRBV7-2,TRBD1,-,TGTGCCAGCAGCCGGGACAGGTACAATGAGCAGTTCTTC,CASSRDRYNEQFF
TRBJ1-2,TRBV10-3,-,once,TGTGCCATCAGTGATTGGGGCGGCTACACCTTC,CAISDWGGYTF
TRBJ2-1,TRBV29-1,-,-,TGCAGCGTTGGCGGACAACCCATTACCTACAATGAGCAGTTCTTC,CSVGGQPITYNEQFF
TRBJ2-2,TRBV11-3,-,-,TGTGCCAGCAGCTTAGGAGCGTTCGGTCCTGCCGGGGAGCTGTTTTTT,CASSLGAFGPAGELFF
TRBJ2-3,TRBV9,-,once,TGTGCCAGCAGCCCCCGAGAAGATACGCAGTATTTT,CASSPREDTQYF
TRBJ1-4,TRBV7-9,TRBD1,-,TGTGCCAGCAGCTTTATAGGGACAGTAGTTGAAAAACTGTTTTTT,CASSFIGTVVEKLFF
TRBJ2-2,TRBV14,-,once,TGTGCCAGCAGAACAGGTTTAACCGGGGAGCTGTTTTTT,CASRTGLTGELFF